What follows describes a single TCR beta chain. Germline CDR1 MGHRA, CDR2 YSYEKL. CDR3 size: 16 residues. V gave up 4 bases and J gave up 2 bases; unmatched junction bases: 8. The sample is drawn from a study of blood T cell repertoires in COVID-19. TCRdb keeps only in-frame clones here, not all; method: immunoSEQ multiplex PCR. The data contain under 200,000 clones, roughly nine tenths of them seen just once; the ten biggest clones take up around 6.5%. The chain has TRBV4-1 and TRBJ2-3, with 8 bases identical to TRBD1. This sequence originates from a woman in her fifties or sixties who had recovered from COVID-19. Sequencing was done on a sample of PBMCs or T cells enriched from blood (not recorded which). CDR3 loop: CASSLGTGSFTDTQYF. The CDR3 region has the DNA TGCGCCAGCAGCCTTGGGACAGGATCCTTCACAGATACGCAGTATTTT.